The rows below give T cell receptor beta chains drawn from one sample of a study of patients and donors after allogeneic stem cell transplantation. TCRdb re-called the RT-PCR reads through MiXCR, storing one row per CDR3 protein. The sample includes roughly 880,000 distinct CDR3 sequences, about 20% of them seen just once. The material sequenced was blood, either unsorted or a sorted T cell fraction (not recorded which). The receptor source for this set is a human donor who was either an allogeneic HSCT recipient or a stem cell or donor lymphocyte infusion donor (not recorded which). It is not recorded whose cells these are; they may come from a transplant donor. CDR3s include the opening cysteine and the closing phenylalanine or tryptophan. The D gene is left open where the match is weak. A row's size may be missing; if present it is once, few, many or a size class.

>.|TRBD1|TRBV15|TRBJ1-1
CATRTGGNTEAFF
TGTGCCACCAGAACAGGGGGGAACACTGAAGCTTTCTTT
>.|TRBD2|TRBV4-2|TRBJ2-3
CASSQDPFGGGAKDTQYF
TGTGCCAGCAGCCAAGATCCTTTCGGCGGGGGGGCGAAAGATACGCAGTATTTT
>few|.|TRBV4-1|TRBJ1-2
CASSQEGSGRVGGYTF
TGCGCCAGCAGCCAAGAAGGGTCGGGCAGGGTAGGTGGCTACACCTTC
>.|.|TRBV19|TRBJ2-3
CASSIGRMSSTDTQYF
TGTGCCAGTAGTATTGGCCGAATGTCTAGCACAGATACGCAGTATTTT
>few|.|TRBV3-1|TRBJ1-2
CASSLSDGMNYGYTF
TGTGCCAGCAGCCTTTCGGACGGAATGAACTATGGCTACACCTTC
>.|.|TRBV29-1|TRBJ2-4
CSVYGDPVGF
TGCAGCGTATACGGGGACCCAGTGGGCTTC
>many|TRBD1|TRBV7-2|TRBJ1-2
CASSLGTGGDYGYTF
TGTGCCAGCAGCTTAGGGACAGGGGGCGACTATGGCTACACCTTC
>few|TRBD2|TRBV19|TRBJ2-2
CASSTTLAPGLVTGELFF
TGTGCCAGTAGTACAACCCTTGCACCGGGACTAGTCACCGGGGAGCTGTTTTTT
>few|.|TRBV10-3|TRBJ2-7
CAISEEGGEQYF
TGTGCCATCAGTGAGGAGGGAGGCGAGCAGTACTTC
>.|.|TRBV4-2|TRBJ2-7
CASSQVGAGEQYF
TGTGCCAGCAGCCAAGTTGGCGCGGGTGAGCAGTACTTC
>.|TRBD1|TRBV12-3/TRBV12-4|TRBJ2-4
CASRGQRNIQYF
TGTGCCAGCCGGGGACAGAGAAACATTCAGTACTTC
>few|TRBD1|TRBV18|TRBJ2-1
CASSPWDRVGYNEQFF
TGTGCCAGCTCACCCTGGGACAGGGTGGGTTACAATGAGCAGTTCTTC
>.|.|TRBV11-1|TRBJ2-4
CASSLARRDRAKNIQYF
TGTGCCAGCAGCTTAGCGCGGCGGGACCGAGCCAAAAACATTCAGTACTTC
>few|.|TRBV5-6|TRBJ2-3
CASSPVDGRVADTQYF
TGTGCCAGCAGCCCCGTAGACGGGAGAGTCGCAGATACGCAGTATTTT
>.|TRBD1|TRBV6-1|TRBJ1-6
CASSERDRLSSYNSPLHF
TGTGCCAGCAGTGAGAGGGACAGGCTGAGCTCCTATAATTCACCCCTCCACTTT
>.|.|TRBV7-3|TRBJ2-1
CASSLNPNDNEQFF
TGTGCCAGCAGCTTAAATCCAAATGACAATGAGCAGTTCTTC
>.|TRBD2|TRBV7-6|TRBJ2-2
CASSLRTSGRNTGELFF
TGTGCCAGCAGCTTACGGACTAGCGGGAGGAACACCGGGGAGCTGTTTTTT
>.|TRBD2|TRBV5-1|TRBJ2-1
CASSLGSSGRAYNEQFF
TGCGCCAGCAGCTTGGGGTCTAGCGGGAGGGCCTACAATGAGCAGTTCTTC
>once|.|TRBV19|TRBJ1-1
CASSIALGREAFF
TGTGCCAGTAGTATAGCGCTGGGGCGAGAAGCTTTCTTT
>many|.|TRBV10-3|TRBJ1-1
CAIMGFTSEAFF
TGTGCCATCATGGGGTTTACGTCTGAAGCTTTCTTT
>.|TRBD1|TRBV14|TRBJ1-1
CASSQQGEGTEAFF
TGTGCCAGCAGCCAACAGGGGGAGGGCACTGAAGCTTTCTTT
>.|.|TRBV5-6|TRBJ1-1
CASSLVFTTKEAFF
TGTGCCAGCAGCTTGGTATTTACAACCAAGGAAGCTTTCTTT
>.|.|TRBV12-3/TRBV12-4|TRBJ1-1
CASSSSVNGEAFF
TGTGCCAGCAGCTCCTCGGTCAACGGTGAAGCTTTCTTT
>.|.|TRBV5-6|TRBJ2-1
CASTRTDEQFF
TGTGCCAGCACCAGGACTGATGAGCAGTTCTTC